The entry below describes one T cell receptor (beta chain). Data came from immunoSEQ multiplex PCR; TCRdb stores just in-frame clones and leaves some out. The table lists approximately 79,000 clones, around 97% of them singletons. This sample was included in a study of technical replicates of blood from a handful of donors. The germline CDR1 and CDR2 sequences are MNHNY and SVGAGI (reference sequence). This CDR3 is built from 15 residues. The V and J ends lost 0 bases and 2 bases, in that order; junction bases with no gene match: 3. This receptor was identified in a human donor in good health. The chain is built from TRBV6-6 and TRBJ2-5, with TRBD1 identical over 7 bases. Source material: T cells isolated from PBMCs. The CDR3 loop reads CASSYSRDRQETQYF. In DNA, the CDR3 is TGTGCCAGCAGTTACTCTCGGGACAGACAAGAGACCCAGTACTTC.